Sequencing of this T cell receptor beta chain was carried out in a study of T cells in Graves' hyperthyroidism and ophthalmopathy. Researchers took RNA transcripts and amplified the TCR beta CDR3 regions from them. HTBI primers were employed in a first-round RT-PCR of the TCR CDR3. TCRdb passed the multiplex PCR reads through MiXCR, listing each CDR3 protein once. This table holds about 720,000 distinct CDR3 sequences, 15% to 20% found once. V dropped 0 bases and J dropped 4 bases, with 12 bases sitting between them. Germline CDR1 is GTSNPN and CDR2 is SVGIG (reference sequence). The CDR3 totals 14 residues. Hyperthyroidism, newly diagnosed and lasting under 2 months, affected patients aged 18 to 65. This clonotype has just a few counts.

The chain couples TRBV30 to TRBJ1-1; possibly TRBD1 for D (5 bases). The sequence derives from a man younger than 30 with Graves' hyperthyroidism. Sequences were obtained from blood. The CDR3 nucleotides read TGTGCCTGGAGTGTTGTCGGGGCTCTCACTGAAGCTTTCTTT. Protein: CAWSVVGALTEAFF.